This T cell receptor (beta chain) was retrieved from a study of vaccination and CD4 T cells after COVID-19. Study summary: Each participant was administered two doses of a vaccine, which was either BNT162b2 or mRNA-1273. Sampling that followed vaccination took place a median approximately 72 days after dose two, within a range of 14 to 241.

Deletions cut 1 base from V and 0 bases from J, with 13 bases between. This CDR3 comprises 16 residues. Per germline, CDR1 DFQATT and CDR2 SNEGSKA (reference sequence). As concerns this clonotype: Antigen: not known.

Time point indicated: late sampling 161 to 241 days after vaccination in a few convalescent patients. As to treatment: roughly 10-day PBMC culture with coronavirus spike peptide pools or control peptides (ViraFEST assay). The culture of two million PBMCs per well included 8.5 to 10 IU/ml IL-2 and about 9.8 ug/ml peptide pools. Sequencing of the DNA from cultured CD4+ T cells was carried out with the Oncomine TCR Beta short-read assay. TCRdb itself ran the PCR reads through MiXCR, one entry per CDR3 protein. The sample includes approximately 27,000 distinct CDR3 sequences, 36% of them seen just once.

This sequence originates from a human donor who had recovered from COVID-19. The sequencing used CD4+ T cells from blood, cultured in vitro, collected about 7 months after SARS-CoV-2 vaccination. The J gene is TRBJ2-1, the V gene TRBV20-1, with D hard to call. The CDR3 nucleotides read TGCAGTGCTAGAGTTAGTAACAGTAGCTCCTACAATGAGCAGTTCTTC. It translates to CSARVSNSSSYNEQFF.